Below, 11 T cell receptor beta chains from the same sample are listed, as sequenced in a study of blood T cell repertoires in COVID-19. This table comes from immunoSEQ multiplex PCR, and its TCRdb copy is limited to in-frame clones, with some not included. This sample has over 200,000 clones, with around 92% found just once. The material sequenced was PBMCs or T cells enriched from blood (not recorded which). The receptor source for this set is a woman younger than 45 with acute COVID-19.

This chain uses TRBV28 with TRBJ1-1; 8 positions match TRBD1. V was clipped by 5 bases and J by 4 bases; unmatched bases: 6. The germline gives CDR1 MDHEN, CDR2 SYDVKM. This CDR3 is built from 14 residues. The CDR3 loop reads CASSETGGGTEAFF. CDR3 nucleotides: TGTGCCAGCAGTGAAACAGGGGGAGGCACTGAAGCTTTCTTT.

DNA for the CDR3: TGCAGCGCCAGATCCCATTTGAACACTGAAGCTTTCTTT. This translates into CSARSHLNTEAFF. V usage is TRBV29-1 and J usage is TRBJ1-1; no definite D call. CDR1 is SQVTM, CDR2 ANQGSEA, per germline. V lost 7 bases and J 0 bases, leaving 12 bases between the germline ends. The CDR3 is 13 amino acids.

This chain connects TRBV4-1 to TRBJ2-7; 7 bases are shared with TRBD1. The CDR3 loop spans 16 amino acids. The germline V gene has CDR1 MGHRA and CDR2 YSYEKL. J gave up 0 bases and V 0 bases, and 5 bases lay outside the gene matches. Here the CDR3 reads CASSQDRGTVSYEQYF. The CDR3 bases are TGCGCCAGCAGCCAAGATCGAGGGACAGTCTCCTACGAGCAGTACTTC.

The chain has TRBV7-9 and TRBJ1-5; 7 bases line up with TRBD1. Germline V gene data show CDR1 as SEHNR and CDR2 as FQNEAQ (reference sequence). Losses at the gene ends were 2 bases for V and 4 bases for J; bases not matched to a gene: 11. CDR3 length: 17 residues. CDR3 protein: CASSLSVRDSGNQPQHF. The CDR3 DNA is TGTGCCAGCAGCTTATCAGTCCGGGACAGCGGGAATCAGCCCCAGCATTTT.

This chain connects TRBV4-3 to TRBJ1-2, with a possible D match to TRBD1 (5 bases). The V gene's germline CDR1 is LGHNA and CDR2 YSLEER. This CDR3 spans 14 amino acids. V dropped 1 base and J dropped 7 bases, with 13 bases sitting between them. The CDR3 loop is CASSQVMGQGGYTF. The CDR3 nucleotides are TGCGCCAGCAGCCAAGTGATGGGGCAAGGTGGCTACACCTTC.

This clone was seen only a few times. This chain links TRBV5-1 with TRBJ2-3, with 12 bases matching TRBD2. Trimming removed 3 bases from V and 4 bases from J; junction bases left unmatched: 6. Germline values: CDR1 SGHRS, CDR2 YFSETQ. The CDR3 is 16 residues long. The CDR3 region is CASSWEGLAGADTQYF. The CDR3 DNA reads as TGCGCCAGCAGCTGGGAGGGACTAGCGGGCGCAGATACGCAGTATTTT.

The V and J genes are TRBV6-1 and TRBJ1-1; possible D gene TRBD1, 5 bases. There are 15 residues in the CDR3. V was clipped by 1 base and J by 2 bases, with 11 bases between them. CDR1 MNHNS and CDR2 SASEGT come from the germline V gene. The CDR3 DNA reads as TGTGCCAGCAGTGAAGATCAGGGAACTAACACTGAAGCTTTCTTT. It codes for CASSEDQGTNTEAFF.

This chain uses TRBV24-1 with TRBJ2-3; 9 bases align to TRBD2. The CDR3 runs to 14 residues. CDR1 KGHDR and CDR2 SFDVKD come from the germline V gene. Germline trimming cut 7 bases from V and 4 bases from J; bases unmatched to any gene: 5. CDR3 DNA sequence: TGTGCCACCAGCCAGGCGGGGGGGTCAGATACGCAGTATTTT. Amino acids: CATSQAGGSDTQYF.

The chain combines TRBV7-2 with TRBJ2-5, with 7 bases fitting TRBD2. The trim removed 5 bases at V and 5 bases at J, leaving 14 bases unmatched. CDR1 is SGHTA and CDR2 is FQGNSA in the germline V gene. The CDR3 totals 16 residues. Here the CDR3 DNA reads TGTGCCAGCAGCGTAACTTGGGGGGGAGTACAGGAGACCCAGTACTTC. It encodes CASSVTWGGVQETQYF.

The chain links TRBV6-5 to TRBJ2-7; D may be TRBD1 (5 bases). V was pared by 4 bases and J by 2 bases, with 9 bases between. The CDR3 extends over 13 amino acids. Germline CDR1 is MNHEY and CDR2 is SVGAGI. CDR3 DNA: TGTGCCAGCAGTTGGGGCGGAGCCTACGAGCAGTACTTC. It encodes CASSWGGAYEQYF.

This clone was recorded a few times. CDR3 bases: TGTGCCAGCAGTGAAAAATCGGATTCGGGTTCACCCCTCCACTTT. Its protein product is CASSEKSDSGSPLHF. The rearrangement joins TRBV6-1 to TRBJ1-6; D call uncertain. The CDR3 consists of 15 residues. V was trimmed by 2 bases and J by 9 bases, leaving 14 bases between them. CDR1 MNHNS and CDR2 SASEGT come from the germline V gene.